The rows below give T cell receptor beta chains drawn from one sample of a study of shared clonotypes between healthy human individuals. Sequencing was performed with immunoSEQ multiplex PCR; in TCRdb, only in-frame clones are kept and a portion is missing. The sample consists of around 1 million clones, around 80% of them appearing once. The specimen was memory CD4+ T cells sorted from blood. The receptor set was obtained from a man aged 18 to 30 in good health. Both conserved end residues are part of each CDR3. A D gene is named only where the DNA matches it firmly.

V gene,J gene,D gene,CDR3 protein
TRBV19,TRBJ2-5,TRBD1,CASSQSTGGETQYF
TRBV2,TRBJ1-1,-,CASSTLRDTEAFF
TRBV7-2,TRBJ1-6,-,CASSLIGSGFNSPLHF
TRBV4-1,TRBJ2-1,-,CASSQQQLGADEQFF
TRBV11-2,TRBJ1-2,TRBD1,CASSVDRGDYGYTF
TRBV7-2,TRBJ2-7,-,CASSSGQAGVNEQYF
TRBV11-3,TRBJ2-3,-,CASSLDGASPSTDTQYF
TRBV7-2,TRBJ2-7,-,CASSPGAGGLGQYF
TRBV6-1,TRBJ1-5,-,CASSDAGNQPQHF
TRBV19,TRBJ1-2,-,CASQSLGINYGYTF
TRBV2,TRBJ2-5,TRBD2,CASSDLAGGQETQYF
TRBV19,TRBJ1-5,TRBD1,CASSVWDRGNQPQHF
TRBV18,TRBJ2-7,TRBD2,CASSSGTSAFF
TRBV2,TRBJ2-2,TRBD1,CASSPDRVTGELFF
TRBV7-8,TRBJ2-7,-,CASSSPWGYEQYF
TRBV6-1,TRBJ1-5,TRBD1,CASSDPDRGRSQPQHF
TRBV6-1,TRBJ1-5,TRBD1,CASSGQGREPQHF
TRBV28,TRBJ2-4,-,CASSLERAGSNIQYF
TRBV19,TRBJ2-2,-,CASSISYGQSTGELFF
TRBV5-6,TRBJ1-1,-,CASSLFRSRTEAFF
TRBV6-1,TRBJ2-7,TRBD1,CAVSTRDRGLYEQYF
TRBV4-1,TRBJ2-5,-,CASSPRLGAETQYF
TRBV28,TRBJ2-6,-,CASSLPGPSSGANVLTF
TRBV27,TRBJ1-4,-,CASSPREAEKLFF
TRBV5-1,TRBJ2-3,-,CASSPRNRGTSTDTQYF
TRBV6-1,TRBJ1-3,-,CASIDRSLGDTIYF
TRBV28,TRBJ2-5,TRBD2,CASNAHPGGRETQYF
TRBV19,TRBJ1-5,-,CASSIVGNQPQHF
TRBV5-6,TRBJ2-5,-,CASSLVTRQETQYF
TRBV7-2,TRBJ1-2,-,CASALPAYGYTF
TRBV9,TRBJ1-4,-,CASSPEQGQVREKLFF
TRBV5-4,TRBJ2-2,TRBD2,CASSPGTSGGTGELFF
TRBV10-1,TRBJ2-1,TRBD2,CASSAISGGAQFF
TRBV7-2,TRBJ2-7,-,CASSITGTSFPYEQYF
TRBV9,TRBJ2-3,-,CASSVEAGSTDTQYF
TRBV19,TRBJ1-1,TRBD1,CASSRQGVNTEAFF
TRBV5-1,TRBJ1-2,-,CASTPTPSNYGYTF
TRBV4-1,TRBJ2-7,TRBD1,CASSHKAWGTWTGEGEQYF
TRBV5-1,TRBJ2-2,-,CASNSPLGNTGELFF
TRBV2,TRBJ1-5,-,CASSRDHDQPQHF
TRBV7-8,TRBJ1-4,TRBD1,CASSARRDRVFEKLFF
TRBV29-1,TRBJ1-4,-,CSVAGGRGTNEKLFF
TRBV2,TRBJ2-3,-,CASTRRHRAGTDTQYF
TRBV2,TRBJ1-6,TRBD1,CASSSTGGENNSPLHF
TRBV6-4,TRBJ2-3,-,CASSDQGGTTTDTQYF
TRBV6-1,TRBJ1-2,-,CASSDNPQGYTF
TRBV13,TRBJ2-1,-,CASSRLQGIGEQFF
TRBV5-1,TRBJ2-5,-,CASSLGTRPEETQYF
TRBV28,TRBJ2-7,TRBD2,CASNRGGYEQYF
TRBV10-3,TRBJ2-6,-,CAISSGRQASNVLTF
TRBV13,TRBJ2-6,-,CASSPGRSSGANVLTF
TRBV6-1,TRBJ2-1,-,CASSAAALYNEQFF
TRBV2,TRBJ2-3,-,CASSGGVSTDTQYF
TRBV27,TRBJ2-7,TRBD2,CASSFGSSGRGYEQYF
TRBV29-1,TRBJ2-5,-,CSVGLAETQYF